The 23 T cell receptor beta chains below come from one sample, sequenced in a study of preoperative IRX-2 immunotherapy in early breast cancer. Treatment of the sample: preoperative locoregional IRX-2 cytokine immunotherapy. Profiled with immunoSEQ multiplex PCR; TCRdb holds only in-frame clones, not every one. The profile shows some 30,000 clones, roughly 89% of them singletons. Sequenced material: tumor tissue, taken after IRX-2 immunotherapy. The receptor set was obtained from a human donor with breast cancer.

The chain joins TRBV11-3 to TRBJ2-1, with 10 bases matching TRBD2. J gave up 6 bases and V 4 bases, and 6 bases lay outside the gene matches. The CDR3 extends over 15 amino acids. Germline V gene sequence: CDR1 SGHNT, CDR2 YENEEA. CDR3 loop: CASSSLTSGLNEQFF. CDR3 DNA sequence: TGTGCCAGCAGCTCTCTGACTAGCGGGCTCAATGAGCAGTTCTTC.

This rearrangement joins TRBV7-5 to TRBJ1-1; the table's TRBD1 call for D was not verified on the DNA. TRBV7-5 is a known pseudogene. CDR3 length equals 14 residues. The CDR3 DNA reads as TGTGCCAGCAGCTTAATGGGCAGGAACACTGAAGCTTTCTTT. Its translation: CASSLMGRNTEAFF.

J is TRBJ2-3 and V is TRBV6-8; unclear D gene. CDR3 length equals 15 residues. Germline V gene sequence: CDR1 MNHGY, CDR2 SAAAGT. V was trimmed by 5 bases and J by 2 bases, leaving 14 bases between them. The CDR3 here is CASSQKAGITDTQYF. CDR3 nucleotide sequence: TGTGCCAGCAGTCAGAAGGCAGGAATCACAGATACGCAGTATTTT.

The chain links TRBV15 to TRBJ1-3; D possibly corresponds to TRBD1 (6 bases). Per the germline V gene, CDR1 is LNHNV and CDR2 is YYDKDF (reference sequence). Deletions cut 8 bases from V and 4 bases from J, with 18 bases between. The CDR3 is 15 residues long. The CDR3 loop is CATAPGTGIGNTIYF. As DNA, the CDR3 is TGTGCCACCGCCCCAGGAACAGGGATAGGAAACACCATATATTTT.

The rearrangement links TRBV18 to TRBJ1-1; D is unclear. V shed 4 bases and J shed 5 bases, with 14 bases lying between them. CDR1 is KGHSH, CDR2 LQKENI, per germline. This CDR3 is 14 amino acids long. The CDR3 loop reads CASSRERARTEAFF. In nucleotides, the CDR3 is TGTGCCAGCTCACGCGAGAGGGCGCGGACTGAAGCTTTCTTT.

V gene TRBV18 combines with J gene TRBJ2-7; 8 positions match TRBD1. The CDR3 loop spans 15 amino acids. Trimming at V came to 1 base and at J to 1 base, leaving 3 bases not matched to a gene. Per germline, CDR1 KGHSH and CDR2 LQKENI. CDR3 protein: CASSPQGTGSYEQYF. CDR3 bases: TGTGCCAGCTCACCACAGGGGACAGGTTCCTACGAGCAGTACTTC.

The rearrangement uses TRBV22-1 and TRBJ1-4; TRBD1 reflects the table's D call only, with no check against the DNA. TRBV22-1 is designated a pseudogene. The CDR3 covers 13 residues. This chain's CDR3 is CASSLSAGYGLFF. CDR3 nucleotides: TGTGCCAGCAGTTTATCAGCAGGGTACGGACTGTTTTTT.

The chain links TRBV1 to TRBJ1-3. TRBV1 represents a pseudogene. CDR3 length equals 15 residues. The CDR3 DNA reads TGCGCCAGCAGCCTTGGACGGAACTCTGGAAACACCATATATTTT. This codes for CASSLGRNSGNTIYF.

This clone was picked up one time. The chain joins TRBV19 to TRBJ1-2; D not resolved. Per germline, CDR1 LNHDA and CDR2 SQIVND (reference sequence). With 6 bases removed from V and 0 bases from J, the gap between germline ends came to 5 bases. The length of the CDR3 is 12 residues. The CDR3 bases are TGTGCCAGTAGAGAATCTAACTATGGCTACACCTTC. Translating it yields CASRESNYGYTF.

This clone was seen only once. The V gene is TRBV14, the J gene TRBJ2-7, with TRBD2 identical over 10 bases. After removal of 4 bases from V and 2 bases from J, the junction contained 8 bases not matched to a gene. The CDR3 is 16 amino acids. Germline values: CDR1 SGHDN, CDR2 FVKESK. The CDR3 here is CASSRRLAGVTYEQYF. The CDR3 DNA reads TGTGCCAGCAGCCGCCGGCTAGCGGGGGTCACCTACGAGCAGTACTTC.

This clone was seen just once. V usage is TRBV5-1 and J usage is TRBJ2-3, with 8 bases identical to TRBD2. From germline, CDR1 is SGHRS and CDR2 YFSETQ. CDR3 length: 15 amino acids. The V segment lost 4 bases and the J segment 2 bases; nucleotides outside the gene matches: 6. This CDR3 is CASSQTSGPTDTQYF. The CDR3 nucleotides read TGCGCCAGCAGCCAAACTAGCGGACCCACAGATACGCAGTATTTT.

J is TRBJ1-1 and V is TRBV30; 7 bases are a match to TRBD1. This CDR3 comprises 16 residues. J gave up 5 bases and V 3 bases, and 15 bases lay outside the gene matches. CDR1 and CDR2 from the germline V gene are GTSNPN and SVGIG (reference sequence). CDR3 DNA sequence: TGTGCCTGGAGGGAAGGCGTGGGAGGGGGCAGGACTGAAGCTTTCTTT. Translation: CAWREGVGGGRTEAFF.

The rearrangement joins TRBV7-1 to TRBJ1-6; no clear D. TRBV7-1 counts as an open reading frame of uncertain function. Trimming pared 6 bases from V and 7 bases from J, leaving 13 bases between. The CDR3 has 14 amino acids. Here the CDR3 DNA reads TGTGCCAGCAGTACGGGGATCCCCAATTCACCCCTCCACTTT. It specifies CASSTGIPNSPLHF.

The V and J genes are TRBV11-3 and TRBJ1-2; TRBD1 is a possible D gene (5 bases). The CDR3 spans 14 residues. Germline-derived CDR1 and CDR2 are SGHNT and YENEEA. V shed 0 bases and J shed 5 bases, with 10 bases lying between them. The CDR3 sequence is CASSLDRDFYGYTF. CDR3 DNA sequence: TGTGCCAGCAGCTTAGACAGGGATTTTTATGGCTACACCTTC.

This clone was detected only once. This rearrangement joins TRBV6-8 to TRBJ1-2; D not resolved. Germline CDR1 is MNHGY and CDR2 is SAAAGT. The CDR3 sequence is 13 residues long. The V gene lost 7 bases and the J gene lost 3 bases, with 12 bases spanning the gap. The CDR3 spells CASTLDGHYGYTF. CDR3 sequence (DNA): TGTGCCAGCACCCTGGACGGGCACTATGGCTACACCTTC.

This CDR3 is CASSYSTTAGNVRETQYF. CDR3 coding DNA: TGTGCCAGCAGTTACTCGACGACAGCGGGAAATGTCAGGGAGACCCAGTACTTC. This chain uses TRBV6-8 with TRBJ2-5; 7 positions agree with TRBD2. Germline CDR1 MNHGY, CDR2 SAAAGT. V trimming: 0 bases; J trimming: 5 bases; junction bases outside the gene matches: 15. This CDR3 spans 18 amino acids.

Only one count was recorded for this clone. The chain joins TRBV6-8 to TRBJ2-1; perhaps TRBD1 as D (6 bases). Trimming left V 8 bases short and J 3 bases short, with 11 bases between. This CDR3 comprises 13 residues. Germline-derived CDR1 and CDR2 are MNHGY and SAAAGT. As DNA, the CDR3 is TGTGCCAGCCCGGGACAAAACTACAATGAGCAGTTCTTC. It codes for CASPGQNYNEQFF.

The rearrangement links TRBV29-1 to TRBJ2-3; the D gene could be TRBD1 or TRBD2 (7 bases each). This CDR3 is built from 15 residues. Germline CDR1 SQVTM, CDR2 ANQGSEA. Trimming left V 7 bases short and J 3 bases short, with 20 bases between. The CDR3 nucleotides read TGCAGCGCTATCGGGGGGAGGGGGCTAACAGATACGCAGTATTTT. Amino acid sequence: CSAIGGRGLTDTQYF.

This chain links TRBV6-7 with TRBJ2-5; D may be TRBD2 (5 bases). TRBV6-7 is identified as an open reading frame with a role that is uncertain. The length of the CDR3 is 14 residues. V gave up 7 bases and J gave up 1 base, with 13 bases separating them. The DNA of the CDR3 is TGTGCCAGCAACTACGGGGAGACCCAAGAGACCCAGTACTTC. It is translated as CASNYGETQETQYF.

The table lists this clone with a few counts. The CDR3 is CASSYIGRVNTGELFF. The DNA for the CDR3 is TGTGCCAGCAGTTACATCGGCAGGGTCAACACCGGGGAGCTGTTTTTT. This chain links TRBV6-8 with TRBJ2-2; weak D call: TRBD1 (5 bases). Germline V gives CDR1 MNHGY, CDR2 SAAAGT. The CDR3 runs 16 residues. V lost 2 bases, J lost 2 bases, and 12 bases lay in between.

The chain carries TRBV5-1 and TRBJ1-3; no clear D gene. CDR1 SGHRS and CDR2 YFSETQ come from the germline V gene. The CDR3 has 16 residues. The V gene lost 0 bases and the J gene lost 0 bases, with 10 bases spanning the gap. DNA of the CDR3: TGCGCCAGCAGCTTGGCCGGTCTCGGCTCTGGAAACACCATATATTTT. It specifies CASSLAGLGSGNTIYF.

The chain uses TRBV7-1 and TRBJ1-1; D is ambiguous. TRBV7-1 is flagged as an ORF with uncertain function. The CDR3 contains 13 residues. V dropped 6 bases and J dropped 4 bases, with 12 bases sitting between them. DNA of the CDR3: TGTGCCAGCAGTGCAATTTTATCCACTGAAGCTTTCTTT. Amino acids: CASSAILSTEAFF.

This clone was detected once. This chain joins TRBV11-3 and TRBJ2-3, with D possibly being TRBD1 (6 bases). This CDR3 spans 14 amino acids. The V gene's germline CDR1 is SGHNT and CDR2 YENEEA. Trimming took 5 bases from V and 4 from J, leaving 13 bases between them. The CDR3 coding sequence is TGTGCCAGCAGCCAACTCAGGGGCCCAGATACGCAGTATTTT. It codes for CASSQLRGPDTQYF.